This T cell receptor (beta chain) was found in a study of beta chain features in type 1 diabetes. As for the study in general: Regarding age, gender and cell yields, patients proved similar to healthy donors. Overall study results and limits: Sequencing used cDNA, and cells with high TCR expression could therefore be over-represented. In these data, an HLA type influence on TCRB rearrangement remained unresolved. In every one of the four CD4+ subsets, TCRB CDR3s were moderately but significantly shorter in Type 1 diabetes patients.

Trimming cost V 0 bases and J 8 bases, with 14 bases left between them. Germline CDR1 is SGHDT and CDR2 is YYEEEE. This CDR3 comprises 14 residues. Since all of the isolated RNA was reverse transcribed, expressed TCRB transcripts were what got sequenced. Produced via immunoSEQ multiplex PCR; TCRdb's table is partial and in-frame only. Found here are hundreds of thousands of clones, over 13% of them singletons; the top ten hold just under 0.04%. With regard to this clone: Its antigen remains unknown.

CD4+ naive, central memory, regulatory and stem cell-like memory cells were sorted via CD45RO/CCR7/CD25/CD127/CD95/CD27. The source is a man younger than 35 with type 1 diabetes. The specimen sequenced was naive CD4+ T cells from blood. V gene TRBV5-6 combines with J gene TRBJ1-2; no reliable D call. CDR3 coding DNA: TGTGCCAGCAGCTTGGCAAGAGGCCAAGGCGGCTACACCTTC. Translated: CASSLARGQGGYTF.